A selection of T cell receptor beta chains follows, all from one sample in a study of regulatory dendritic cells for organ transplantation. Generated by immunoSEQ multiplex PCR, the TCRdb table keeps only in-frame clones and is missing some. Here the sample spans about 38,000 clones, around 90% being singletons. Input material: naive CD8+ T cells from blood. Receptor source: a human donor in good health. The CDR3 runs from the conserved cysteine through the conserved F or W. D genes are given only for firm matches. Not all rows give a size; the values are once, few, many and, for expanded clones, a class.

>TRBD2|NA|TRBV11-2|TRBJ2-1
TGTGCCAGCAGCTCCTCTGTGGGACTAGCGGGCAATGAGCAGTTCTTC
CASSSSVGLAGNEQFF
>NA|NA|TRBV27|TRBJ2-7
TGTGCCAGCACCTCTGACGGGAGTCTGGCCGAGCAGTACTTC
CASTSDGSLAEQYF
>TRBD1|NA|TRBV19|TRBJ1-1
TGTGCCAGCAGACAGGGCGAAGCTCCTGAAGCTTTCTTT
CASRQGEAPEAFF
>NA|NA|TRBV27|TRBJ2-7
TGTGCCAGCAGCCTATATTCCACGGGACAGCAGTACTTC
CASSLYSTGQQYF
>TRBD2|NA|TRBV9|TRBJ2-1
TGTGCCAGCAGCGTCCGCTTTGAAGGCGGGGGGTTCTACAATGAGCAGTTCTTC
CASSVRFEGGGFYNEQFF
>TRBD2|NA|TRBV28|TRBJ2-7
TGTGCCAGCAGTTTATTGGCGGGGGGCGAGCAGTACTTC
CASSLLAGGEQYF
>TRBD2|NA|TRBV7-3|TRBJ2-5
TGTGCCAGCAGCTCACCGGGACTAGCGGCCCAAGAGACCCAGTACTTC
CASSSPGLAAQETQYF
>NA|NA|TRBV9|TRBJ2-3
TGTGCCAGCAGCCCCCCTGATAGCGGCACAGATACGCAGTATTTT
CASSPPDSGTDTQYF
>NA|NA|TRBV10-1|TRBJ2-7
TGCGCCAGCAGTGAAGCGAACGAGCAGTACTTC
CASSEANEQYF
>NA|NA|TRBV19|TRBJ2-2
TGTGCCAGTAGTACACAGACGGTAGGCACCGGGGAGCTGTTTTTT
CASSTQTVGTGELFF
>NA|NA|TRBV19|TRBJ2-7
TGTGCCAGTAGTCCCCGGGACGGCTCCTACGAGCAGTACTTC
CASSPRDGSYEQYF
>TRBD2|NA|TRBV29-1|TRBJ2-1
TGCAGCGTTGATACTAGCGGGGGATACAATGAGCAGTTCTTC
CSVDTSGGYNEQFF
>NA|NA|TRBV6-5|TRBJ1-2
TGTGCCAGCAGTTACAATCGGTATGGCTACACCTTC
CASSYNRYGYTF
>TRBD1|few|TRBV13|TRBJ1-2
TGTGCCAGCAGCACAGGGACAGGGGGCCACGCCTATGGCTACACCTTC
CASSTGTGGHAYGYTF
>NA|once|TRBV28|TRBJ1-3
TGTGCCAGCAGTTTATTTGGCACCGTCTCTGGAAACACCATATATTTT
CASSLFGTVSGNTIYF
>NA|NA|TRBV5-5|TRBJ1-3
TGTGCCAGCAGCTTACTGGAGTCCTCTGGAAACACCATATATTTT
CASSLLESSGNTIYF
>TRBD1|NA|TRBV7-9|TRBJ2-7
TGTGCCAGCAGGCCACCGGGACAGCAGGAGCAGTACTTC
CASRPPGQQEQYF
>NA|NA|TRBV10-3|TRBJ1-4
TGTGCCATCAGTGAGTCCAGTCCTGGGGCTGGTGAAAAACTGTTTTTT
CAISESSPGAGEKLFF
>TRBD1|few|TRBV30|TRBJ1-5
TGTGCCTGGGACGACAGGGCTGGACAGCCCCAGCATTTT
CAWDDRAGQPQHF
>TRBD2|NA|TRBV7-2|TRBJ2-1
TGTGCCAGCAGCTTCATAGATGCGGGGGGATGGGGTGAGCAGTTCTTC
CASSFIDAGGWGEQFF
>TRBD1|NA|TRBV6-6|TRBJ2-1
TGTGCCAGCAGTTACCAGGAAGGGGGCGGTGAGCAGTTCTTC
CASSYQEGGGEQFF
>NA|few|TRBV27|TRBJ1-2
TGTGCCAGCAGTTTAGAGTGGACAGAAGATCCCTATGGCTACACCTTC
CASSLEWTEDPYGYTF
>NA|once|TRBV28|TRBJ1-1
TGTGCCAGCAGTTCTTTTCCGGGACCTAACACTGAAGCTTTCTTT
CASSSFPGPNTEAFF
>NA|NA|TRBV4-3|TRBJ1-5
TGCGCCAGCAGCCAAGAACCAAACGGGGGAGAATATAGCAATCAGCCCCAGCATTTT
CASSQEPNGGEYSNQPQHF
>NA|NA|TRBV30|TRBJ2-3
TGTGCCTGGGCCGCGGGGGCGGGCAGCACAGATACGCAGTATTTT
CAWAAGAGSTDTQYF
>NA|NA|TRBV4-3|TRBJ2-1
TGCGCCAGCAGCCAAGGTCTAGAAGTTAACAATGAGCAGTTCTTC
CASSQGLEVNNEQFF
>NA|NA|TRBV27|TRBJ2-1
TGTGCCAGCAGTTCTGGGGACAATGAGCAGTTCTTC
CASSSGDNEQFF
>NA|NA|TRBV5-4|TRBJ1-2
TGTGCCAGCAGCTTCGAAGGGGCGATAGTAGAAGGCTACACCTTC
CASSFEGAIVEGYTF
>TRBD1|NA|TRBV14|TRBJ1-2
TGTGCCAGCAGCGGCGGGACAGGGTTGTCAAGTGGCTACACCTTC
CASSGGTGLSSGYTF
>NA|NA|TRBV27|TRBJ2-7
TGTGCCAGCAGTTTGTCTGGGACGGGCGGCTACGAGCAGTACTTC
CASSLSGTGGYEQYF
>NA|few|TRBV19|TRBJ1-5
TGTGCCAGTAGTCCCCGTTACCTTCCGTTCATGCCGGGTCAGCCCCAGCATTTT
CASSPRYLPFMPGQPQHF
>NA|NA|TRBV7-6|TRBJ2-3
TGTGCCAGCAGCCCACCCCCCCCAGATACGCAGTATTTT
CASSPPPPDTQYF
>TRBD2|NA|TRBV7-2|TRBJ2-5
TGTGCCAGCAGCTTAAATGGGGTCGAGCGGGAGGAATACCAAGAGACCCAGTACTTC
CASSLNGVEREEYQETQYF
>NA|NA|TRBV9|TRBJ1-3
TGTGCCAGCAGCGGGAACACCATATATTTT
CASSGNTIYF
>NA|NA|TRBV29-1|TRBJ2-1
TGCAGCGTTGAATTTGGGGGGCGACTGTATAATGAGCAGTTCTTC
CSVEFGGRLYNEQFF
>NA|NA|TRBV4-1|TRBJ2-1
TGCGCCAGCAGCCAAGAGCGAACTAGTCCCTACAATGAGCAGTTCTTC
CASSQERTSPYNEQFF
>NA|NA|TRBV2|TRBJ2-7
TGTGCCAGCAGGTGGACCTACGAGCAGTACTTC
CASRWTYEQYF
>TRBD1|NA|TRBV7-8|TRBJ2-5
TGTGCCAGCAGCCCTGGGACAGGGAGGCTGGAGACCCAGTACTTC
CASSPGTGRLETQYF
>NA|NA|TRBV6-6|TRBJ2-7
TGTGCCAGCAGTTACGACAGGACCTACGAGCAGTACTTC
CASSYDRTYEQYF
>TRBD1|NA|TRBV4-3|TRBJ1-4
TGCGCCAGCAGCCAAGATAGGCGGGGGACAGGGAGGGAAAAACTGTTTTTT
CASSQDRRGTGREKLFF
>NA|NA|TRBV25-1|TRBJ2-5
TGTGCCAGTGGCTGGGGCTCGCAAGAGACCCAGTACTTC
CASGWGSQETQYF
>NA|NA|TRBV28|TRBJ1-1
TGTGCCAGCAGTGTAACCAGGGCGTCGAGTTTCTTT
CASSVTRASSFF